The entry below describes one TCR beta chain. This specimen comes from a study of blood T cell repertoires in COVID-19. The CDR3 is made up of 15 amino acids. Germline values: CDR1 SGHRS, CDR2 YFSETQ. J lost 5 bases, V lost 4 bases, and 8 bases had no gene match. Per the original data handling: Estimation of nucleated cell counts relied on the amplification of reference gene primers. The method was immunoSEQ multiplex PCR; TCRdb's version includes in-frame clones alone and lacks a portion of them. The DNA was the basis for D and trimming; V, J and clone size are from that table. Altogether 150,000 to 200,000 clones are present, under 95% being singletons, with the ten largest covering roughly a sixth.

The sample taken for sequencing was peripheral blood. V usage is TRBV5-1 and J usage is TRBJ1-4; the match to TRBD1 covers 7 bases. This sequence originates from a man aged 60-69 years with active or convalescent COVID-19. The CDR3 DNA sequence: TGCGCCAGCAGCCCGAAACAGGGGTTCAATGAAAAACTGTTTTTT. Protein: CASSPKQGFNEKLFF.